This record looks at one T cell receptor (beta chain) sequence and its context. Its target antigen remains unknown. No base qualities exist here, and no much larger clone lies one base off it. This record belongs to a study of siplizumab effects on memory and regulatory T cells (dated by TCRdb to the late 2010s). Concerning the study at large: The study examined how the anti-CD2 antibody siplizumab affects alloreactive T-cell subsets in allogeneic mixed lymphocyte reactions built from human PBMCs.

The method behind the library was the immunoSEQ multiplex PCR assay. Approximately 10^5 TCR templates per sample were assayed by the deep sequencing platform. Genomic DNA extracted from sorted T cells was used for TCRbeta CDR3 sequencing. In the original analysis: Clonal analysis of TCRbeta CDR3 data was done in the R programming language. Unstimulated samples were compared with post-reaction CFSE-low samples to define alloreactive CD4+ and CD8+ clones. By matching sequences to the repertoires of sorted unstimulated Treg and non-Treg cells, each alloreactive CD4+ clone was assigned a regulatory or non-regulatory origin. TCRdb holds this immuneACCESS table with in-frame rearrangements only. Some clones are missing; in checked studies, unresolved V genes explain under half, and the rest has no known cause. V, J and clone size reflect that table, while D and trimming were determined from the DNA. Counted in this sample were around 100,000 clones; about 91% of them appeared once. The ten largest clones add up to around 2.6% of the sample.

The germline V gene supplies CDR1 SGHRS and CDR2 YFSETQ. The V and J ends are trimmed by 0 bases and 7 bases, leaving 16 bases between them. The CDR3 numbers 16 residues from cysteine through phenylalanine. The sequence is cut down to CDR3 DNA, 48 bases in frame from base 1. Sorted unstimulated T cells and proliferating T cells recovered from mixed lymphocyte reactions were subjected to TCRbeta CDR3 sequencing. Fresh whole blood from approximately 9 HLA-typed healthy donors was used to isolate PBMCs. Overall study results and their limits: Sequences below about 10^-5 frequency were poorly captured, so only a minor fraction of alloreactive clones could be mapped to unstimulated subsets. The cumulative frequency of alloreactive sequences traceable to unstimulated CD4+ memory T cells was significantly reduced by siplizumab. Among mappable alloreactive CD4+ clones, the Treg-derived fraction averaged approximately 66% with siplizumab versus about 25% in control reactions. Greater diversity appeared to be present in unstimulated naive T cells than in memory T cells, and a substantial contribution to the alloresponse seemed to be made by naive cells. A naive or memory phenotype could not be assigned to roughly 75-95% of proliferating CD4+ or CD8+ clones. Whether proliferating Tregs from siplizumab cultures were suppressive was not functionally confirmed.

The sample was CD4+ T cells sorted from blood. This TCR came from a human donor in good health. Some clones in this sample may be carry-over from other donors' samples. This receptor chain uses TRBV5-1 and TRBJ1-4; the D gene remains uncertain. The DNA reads TGCGCCAGCAGCTTGGCCAGCCATCGATCCGGTGAAAAACTGTTTTTT. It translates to CASSLASHRSGEKLFF. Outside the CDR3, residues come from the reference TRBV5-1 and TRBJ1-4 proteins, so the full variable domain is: KAGVTQTPRYLIKTRGQQVTLSCSPISGHRSVSWYQQTPGQGLQFLFEYFSETQRNKGNFPGRFSGRQFSNSRSEMNVSTLELGDSALYLCASSLASHRSGEKLFFGSGTQLSVL.